Listed below are T cell receptor beta chains from one sample, sequenced in a study of OX40 agonist ivuxolimab in advanced cancers. Data came from immunoSEQ multiplex PCR; TCRdb stores just in-frame clones and leaves some out. The sample holds 60,000 to 75,000 clones; around 88% are singletons and the top ten take just over 0.75%. The specimen was CD4+ or CD8+ T cells sorted from blood, collected in a trial of the OX40 agonist ivuxolimab. The receptors stem from an adult with an advanced solid tumor such as melanoma, head and neck, liver or kidney cancer. CDR3s include the opening cysteine and the closing phenylalanine or tryptophan. D genes are given only for firm matches. Size is omitted from some rows. Given values are once, few, many or a class for expanded clones.

V	J	D	size	DNA	CDR3
TRBV19	TRBJ2-1	.	.	TGTGCCAGTAAGGGACCCAGCAAGGCTGAGCAGTTCTTC	CASKGPSKAEQFF
TRBV29-1	TRBJ2-4	.	.	TGCAGCGTCGCCAACGTGAACGGAGAAAACATTCAGTACTTC	CSVANVNGENIQYF
TRBV6-1	TRBJ2-5	.	.	TGTGCCAGCAAAGGCGGGGGCTCCGGGGAGACCCAGTACTTC	CASKGGGSGETQYF
TRBV5-5	TRBJ2-7	TRBD1	.	TGTGCCAGCAGGTTGGCAGGGACAGAAGCCTACGAGCAGTACTTC	CASRLAGTEAYEQYF
TRBV14	TRBJ1-2	.	.	TGTGCCAGCAGCCAAGATCCCCGGGGGGCCGCTGGCTACACCTTC	CASSQDPRGAAGYTF
TRBV10-3	TRBJ2-6	TRBD2	.	TGTGCCATCAGTGAGTCGACCTTACCCGGGGGGGCTGGGGCCAACGTCCTGACTTTC	CAISESTLPGGAGANVLTF
TRBV9	TRBJ2-1	.	.	TGTGCCAGCAGCGTAGGAACTACAAGCTCCTACAATGAGCAGTTCTTC	CASSVGTTSSYNEQFF
TRBV6-6	TRBJ2-7	.	.	TGTGCCAGCACCTGGACGGAGTACGAGCAGTACTTC	CASTWTEYEQYF
TRBV10-1	TRBJ2-5	.	once	TGCGCCAGCAGTGAGGCTATCCAAGAGACCCAGTACTTC	CASSEAIQETQYF
TRBV5-1	TRBJ1-2	.	few	TGCGCCAGCAGCTTGGCCGGGGTCGGAGGCTACACCTTC	CASSLAGVGGYTF
TRBV15	TRBJ1-5	.	few	TGTGCCACCAGCAGAGATTTAACGGGGTGGCAGCCCCAGCATTTT	CATSRDLTGWQPQHF
TRBV5-1	TRBJ2-5	TRBD1	.	TGCGCCAGCAGCTTGGGACAGGGGGGTGAGACCCAGTACTTC	CASSLGQGGETQYF
TRBV6-5	TRBJ2-7	.	.	TGTGCCAGCAGCGTAAGGAGGGAGCAGTACTTC	CASSVRREQYF
TRBV19	TRBJ2-3	.	.	TGTGCCAGTAGTACTGTTTTTACCGAGGGGACGCAGTATTTT	CASSTVFTEGTQYF
TRBV7-2	TRBJ2-5	TRBD2	once	TGTGCCAGCAGCCCGGGGGGGATAGAGACCCAGTACTTC	CASSPGGIETQYF
TRBV9	TRBJ2-2	.	.	TGTGCCAGCAGCACAGCCGTCGGGGAGCTGTTTTTT	CASSTAVGELFF
TRBV9	TRBJ2-6	.	.	TGTGCCAGCAGCGTCCAGAGCTCTGGGGCCAACGTCCTGACTTTC	CASSVQSSGANVLTF
TRBV5-5	TRBJ1-2	TRBD1	.	TGTGCCAGCAGCTTTGCGGGACAGGGCCCTAACTATGGCTACACCTTC	CASSFAGQGPNYGYTF
TRBV5-1	TRBJ2-5	.	.	TGCGCCAGCAGTTTTACCAAAGGGGTGGGAGAGACCCAGTACTTC	CASSFTKGVGETQYF
TRBV6-7	TRBJ2-7	TRBD2	few	TGTGCCAGCAGTCCCCCGACTAGCGGGATAACCTACGAGCAGTACTTC	CASSPPTSGITYEQYF
TRBV7-9	TRBJ2-7	.	.	TGTGCCAGCAGCCCCGCAGGCTCCTACGAGCAGTACTTC	CASSPAGSYEQYF
TRBV9	TRBJ2-7	.	.	TGTGCCAGCAGCGTAGGGCAGGGAGGCTACGAGCAGTACTTC	CASSVGQGGYEQYF
TRBV4-2	TRBJ1-2	TRBD1	few	TGTGCCAGCAGCCAAACGGAGGGGGCGAAGGGCTACACCTTC	CASSQTEGAKGYTF
TRBV2	TRBJ1-5	TRBD1	.	TGTGCCAGCAGCGCTCAGGGGGGTTCAGGCAATCAGCCCCAGCATTTT	CASSAQGGSGNQPQHF
TRBV7-2	TRBJ2-7	.	once	TGTGCCAGCAGCTTCCTCCGGGACACCTTTGCCGAGCAGTACTTC	CASSFLRDTFAEQYF
TRBV5-4	TRBJ2-7	.	once	TGTGCCAGCAGCTTGGGTTTGGGGGATGGCGAGCAGTACTTC	CASSLGLGDGEQYF
TRBV19	TRBJ2-3	.	.	TGTGCCACCCGAAGGACCGGGACCAGAGACACAGATACGCAGTATTTT	CATRRTGTRDTDTQYF
TRBV19	TRBJ1-2	TRBD1	.	TGTGCCAGTAGTATTTCGCGGCAGGCCCTCCAGGGGGTCTATGGCTACACCTTC	CASSISRQALQGVYGYTF
TRBV6-5	TRBJ2-5	TRBD2	.	TGTGCCAGCAGCCAAACTAGCGGGGGGCTTGGGACCCAGTACTTC	CASSQTSGGLGTQYF
TRBV5-5	TRBJ1-1	.	.	TGTGCCAGCAGCAGGTTACTAGGGGTGGCTGAAGCTTTCTTT	CASSRLLGVAEAFF
TRBV19	TRBJ1-5	.	.	TGTGCCAGTAGTCCCCGGGGGGGGCAGATCGGCAATCAGCCCCAGCATTTT	CASSPRGGQIGNQPQHF
TRBV27	TRBJ1-4	.	.	TGTGCCAGCAGTTTTTCCCGGACAACTAATGAAAAACTGTTTTTT	CASSFSRTTNEKLFF
TRBV15	TRBJ1-5	.	.	TGTGCCACCAGAGATGGCAGGGTGGCGAATCAGCCCCAGCATTTT	CATRDGRVANQPQHF
TRBV10-3	TRBJ2-3	.	.	TGTGCCATCAGAGGGGGGGGCTTCACAGATACGCAGTATTTT	CAIRGGGFTDTQYF
TRBV28	TRBJ2-3	.	.	TGTGCCAGCAGTTTAGGGCAGGGGTACGATACGCAGTATTTT	CASSLGQGYDTQYF
TRBV5-1	TRBJ1-3	.	.	TGCGCCAGCAGGTCGGACTCTGGAAACACCATATATTTT	CASRSDSGNTIYF
TRBV19	TRBJ2-1	.	once	TGTGCCAGTAGTGCCGGGACTTTCAGCTCCTACAATGAGCAGTTCTTC	CASSAGTFSSYNEQFF
TRBV19	TRBJ2-5	TRBD1	.	TGTGCCAGTAGTATAAGTTTTGACAGGGAGGAGACCCAGTACTTC	CASSISFDREETQYF
TRBV28	TRBJ1-1	TRBD1	.	TGTGCCAGCAGTTCAGCCAGGGGGCGGGGCACTGAAGCTTTCTTT	CASSSARGRGTEAFF
TRBV6-1	TRBJ1-2	TRBD1	.	TGTGCCAGCAGTGAGCCGGACAGGGGGAAAGCTAACTATGGCTACACCTTC	CASSEPDRGKANYGYTF
TRBV19	TRBJ2-7	.	.	TGTGCCAGTAGACCAATCGGGTCTCGCGAGCAGTACTTC	CASRPIGSREQYF
TRBV29-1	TRBJ2-7	.	.	TGCAGCGTTCAAAACATTAACTACGAGCAGTACTTC	CSVQNINYEQYF
TRBV1	TRBJ2-7	.	.	TGCACCAGCAGCCCTAGGACTAGCGGATGCTCCTACGAGCAGTACTTC	CTSSPRTSGCSYEQYF
TRBV10-2	TRBJ1-2	.	.	TGCGCCAGCAGTGATCGGTATGGCTACACCTTC	CASSDRYGYTF
TRBV11-2	TRBJ2-4	TRBD1	.	TGTGCCAGCAGCTTGGACAGGGCCATTCAGTACTTC	CASSLDRAIQYF
TRBV18	TRBJ2-1	.	.	TGTGCCAGCTCACCGGGACTTTACAATGAGCAGTTCTTC	CASSPGLYNEQFF
TRBV27	TRBJ2-6	.	.	TGTGCCAGCAGTTTACGGGGGGCCAACGTCCTGACTTTC	CASSLRGANVLTF